The 2 T cell receptor beta chains presented below share a single source sample, sequenced in a study of shared clonotypes between healthy human individuals. The table came from immunoSEQ multiplex PCR; TCRdb's copy has only in-frame clones and leaves some out. The sample includes about 2 million clones, 95% of them seen just once. The sample was naive CD4+ T cells sorted from blood. The subset is: CD45RA+ positively selected. These receptor sequences come from a young man in good health.

The chain has TRBV27 and TRBJ1-3, with D possibly TRBD1 on 5 matching bases. The CDR3 is 13 residues long. Trimming took off 11 bases at V and 4 bases at J, with 15 bases between the two ends. Germline V gene data show CDR1 as MNHEY and CDR2 as SMNVEV (reference sequence). The CDR3 region has the DNA TGTGCCGCCAGGGCCGCTGGGGGAAACACCATATATTTT. The encoded protein is CAARAAGGNTIYF.

The chain has TRBV20-1 and TRBJ2-3; TRBD2 might be the D (6 bases). CDR3 length: 10 amino acids. Looked up from germline, CDR1 is DFQATT and CDR2 is SNEGSKA (reference sequence). The V and J ends lost 6 bases and 11 bases respectively, with 12 bases between them. The CDR3 nucleotides are TGCAGTGCCGGACTCGGGGGGCAGTATTTT. Protein sequence: CSAGLGGQYF.